This T cell receptor beta chain was recorded in a study of T cell changes during pregnancy in multiple sclerosis. This clone appeared a single time. Libraries were prepared by immunoSEQ multiplex PCR; TCRdb keeps only in-frame clonotypes and omits some of them. The table records some 120,000 clones, about 94% of them present only once. The sequencing here drew on peripheral blood, taken in the third trimester of pregnancy. This TCR derives from a female donor with multiple sclerosis, enrolled in a pregnancy study.

In DNA, the CDR3 is TGTGCCAGTAGTAATTGGACAGTCCGATCCACAGATACGCAGTATTTT. Residues: CASSNWTVRSTDTQYF. The V gene is TRBV19, the J gene TRBJ2-3; possible D gene TRBD1, 6 bases. The germline V and J ends were trimmed by 4 bases and 2 bases, with 16 bases remaining between them. CDR1 and CDR2 from the germline V gene are LNHDA and SQIVND (reference sequence). The CDR3 totals 16 residues.